The next 5 T cell receptor beta chains were all read from a single sample in a study of blood T cell repertoires in COVID-19. The table came from immunoSEQ multiplex PCR; TCRdb's copy has only in-frame clones and leaves some out. Here the sample spans about 70,000 clones, 75% being singletons. Sequencing used peripheral blood. The receptors derive from a man between 70 and 80 years old with acute or convalescent COVID-19.

This chain uses TRBV19 with TRBJ1-4, with TRBD1 matching 9 bases. The CDR3 contains 15 residues. J lost 4 bases, V lost 6 bases, and 6 bases had no gene match. Germline values: CDR1 LNHDA, CDR2 SQIVND (reference sequence). CDR3 in amino acids: CASRGPDRGNEKLFF. CDR3 sequence (DNA): TGTGCCAGTAGGGGGCCGGACAGGGGTAATGAAAAACTGTTTTTT.

The rearrangement uses TRBV18 and TRBJ2-2, with D hard to call. The CDR3 has 11 amino acids. V shed 6 bases and J shed 3 bases, with 2 bases lying between them. Germline values: CDR1 KGHSH, CDR2 LQKENI. The CDR3 sequence: CASSYTGELFF. For the CDR3, the DNA is TGTGCCAGCTCCTACACCGGGGAGCTGTTTTTT. Looking up the rest from reference TRBV18 and TRBJ2-2 gives the full variable domain: NAGVMQNPRHLVRRRGQEARLRCSPMKGHSHVYWYRQLPEEGLKFMVYLQKENIIDESGMPKERFSAEFPKEGPSILRIQQVVRGDSAAYFCASSYTGELFFGEGSRLTVL.

The chain employs TRBV19 and TRBJ2-1, with 9 bases matching TRBD2. The CDR3 length is 16 residues. Germline CDR1 reads LNHDA; CDR2 reads SQIVND (reference sequence). The junction had 11 bases not matched to a gene; V was cut back by 5 bases and J by 6 bases. The CDR3 here is CASSVGGRASGNEQFF. The CDR3 nucleotides are TGTGCCAGTAGTGTGGGCGGGAGGGCCTCTGGCAATGAGCAGTTCTTC.

This chain links TRBV25-1 with TRBJ1-1, with a possible D match to TRBD1 (6 bases). V gave up 2 bases and J gave up 4 bases, with 14 bases separating them. Germline assignment: CDR1 MGHDK and CDR2 SYGVNS. This CDR3 contains 15 residues. In DNA form, the CDR3 reads TGTGCCAGCAGTGAAACCTCAGGGGTTCTCACTGAAGCTTTCTTT. Its translation is CASSETSGVLTEAFF.

The chain joins TRBV5-1 to TRBJ2-7, with 8 bases that match TRBD2. The CDR3 has 13 amino acids. Germline V gene data show CDR1 as SGHRS and CDR2 as YFSETQ. V lost 3 bases and J lost 7; bases outside the gene matches: 6. Written as DNA, the CDR3 is TGCGCCAGCAGCTCCCTGACTAGCGATGAGCAGTACTTC. It is translated as CASSSLTSDEQYF.